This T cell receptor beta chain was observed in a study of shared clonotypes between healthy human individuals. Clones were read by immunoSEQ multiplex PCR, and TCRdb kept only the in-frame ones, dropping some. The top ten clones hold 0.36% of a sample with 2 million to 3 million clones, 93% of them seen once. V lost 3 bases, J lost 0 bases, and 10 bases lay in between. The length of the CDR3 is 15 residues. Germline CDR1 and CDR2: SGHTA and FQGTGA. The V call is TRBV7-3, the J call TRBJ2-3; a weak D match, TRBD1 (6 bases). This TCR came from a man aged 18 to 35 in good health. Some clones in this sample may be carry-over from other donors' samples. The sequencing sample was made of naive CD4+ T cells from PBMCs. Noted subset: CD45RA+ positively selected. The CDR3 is CASSFRQGSTDTQYF. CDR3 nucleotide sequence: TGTGCCAGCAGCTTCCGGCAGGGGAGCACAGATACGCAGTATTTT.